This TCR beta chain is from a study of blood T cells in healthy people across ages. A second about 7 to 11 cycle PCR used barcoded and J-beta primers. TCRdb re-called the 5' RACE reads through MiXCR, storing one row per CDR3 protein. This sample carries around 1.5 million distinct CDR3 sequences, roughly 40% of them seen once, and the ten largest clones take under 8%. The trim removed 11 bases at V and 8 bases at J, leaving 16 bases unmatched. The germline V gene encodes CDR1 ENHRY and CDR2 SYGVKD. The CDR3 covers 16 residues. This clonotype came up many times. The TCR originated in a woman in her late teens or twenties in good health. Material for sequencing was blood. This rearrangement joins TRBV10-3 to TRBJ2-1; 12 nucleotides line up with TRBD2. CDR3 nucleotide sequence: TGTGCCCCTCGAGCCCACACTAGCGGGAGGAGTTATGAGCAGTTCTTC. Encoded protein: CAPRAHTSGRSYEQFF.